A selection of T cell receptor beta chains follows, all from one sample in a study of shared clonotypes between healthy human individuals. Profiled with immunoSEQ multiplex PCR; TCRdb holds only in-frame clones, not every one. The data contain approximately 2.1 million clones, approximately 93% of them singletons. What was sequenced was naive CD4+ T cells from PBMCs. The receptor source for this set is a man between 18 and 35 years old in good health. Some clones in this sample may be carry-over from other donors' samples. The CDR3 runs from the conserved cysteine through the conserved F or W. Fields, in order: clone size, D gene, V gene, J gene, CDR3 DNA, CDR3 protein. The D gene is left open where the match is weak. The size field is filled for only some rows; it gives once, few, many or a size class.

size: -
D: -
V: TRBV6-5
J: TRBJ1-5
DNA: TGTGCCAGCAGTGACAGCCGTAATCAGCCCCAGCATTTT
CDR3: CASSDSRNQPQHF

size: -
D: -
V: TRBV21-1
J: TRBJ1-1
DNA: TGTGCCAGCAACCCGGACAGTAACACTGAAGCTTTCTTT
CDR3: CASNPDSNTEAFF

size: -
D: TRBD2
V: TRBV2
J: TRBJ2-1
DNA: TGTGCCAGCAGTGGGACTAGCGACAATGAGCAGTTCTTC
CDR3: CASSGTSDNEQFF

size: few
D: -
V: TRBV7-9
J: TRBJ1-1
DNA: TGTGCCAGCAGCCTCACCGGGACTTATGTAGGCACTGAAGCTTTCTTT
CDR3: CASSLTGTYVGTEAFF

size: -
D: -
V: TRBV14
J: TRBJ2-3
DNA: TGTGCCAGCAGCCGGGGGGATCTCACAGATACGCAGTATTTT
CDR3: CASSRGDLTDTQYF

size: -
D: TRBD2
V: TRBV7-9
J: TRBJ2-3
DNA: TGTGCCAGCAGCTTGGGAGCGGGAATTGACGAAACGCAGTATTTT
CDR3: CASSLGAGIDETQYF

size: -
D: -
V: TRBV7-9
J: TRBJ1-1
DNA: TGTGCCAGCAGCTTACTGCTGGTTAACACTGAAGCTTTCTTT
CDR3: CASSLLLVNTEAFF

size: -
D: TRBD2
V: TRBV5-1
J: TRBJ2-7
DNA: TGCGCCAGCAGCGGGACTAGCGGAAGATTGGCCTCCGAGCAGTACTTC
CDR3: CASSGTSGRLASEQYF

size: -
D: -
V: TRBV19
J: TRBJ1-2
DNA: TGTGCCAGTAGTAGAGACTATGGCTACACCTTC
CDR3: CASSRDYGYTF

size: -
D: -
V: TRBV4-3
J: TRBJ1-5
DNA: TGCGCCAGCAGCCAAGAGGTAGCAGATCAGCCCCAGCATTTT
CDR3: CASSQEVADQPQHF

size: once
D: -
V: TRBV5-3
J: TRBJ2-7
DNA: TGTGCCAGAAGCTTTGGTCAAACCAGCTCCTACGAGCAGTACTTC
CDR3: CARSFGQTSSYEQYF

size: -
D: TRBD1
V: TRBV15
J: TRBJ2-7
DNA: TGTGCCACCAGCGGCCAACGGACAGGAGCCTACGAGCAGTACTTC
CDR3: CATSGQRTGAYEQYF

size: -
D: -
V: TRBV28
J: TRBJ2-3
DNA: TGTGCCAGCAGTCCCCAGGGTAAGGGGACAGATACGCAGTATTTT
CDR3: CASSPQGKGTDTQYF

size: once
D: -
V: TRBV20-1
J: TRBJ1-1
DNA: TGCAGTGCTACGGCCAGGTTTGAAGCTTTCTTT
CDR3: CSATARFEAFF

size: -
D: TRBD1
V: TRBV28
J: TRBJ1-1
DNA: TGTGCCAGCAGTCCAGCGGGGACAGGGTGGGGAAAAACTGAAGCTTTCTTT
CDR3: CASSPAGTGWGKTEAFF

size: -
D: -
V: TRBV6-6
J: TRBJ2-1
DNA: TGTGCCAGCAGCCAGAGCGGAAGCTCCTACAATGAGCAGTTCTTC
CDR3: CASSQSGSSYNEQFF

size: -
D: -
V: TRBV27
J: TRBJ2-7
DNA: TGTGCCAGCAGTTCGCCACCTGGACGGAACAGCCCCTACGAGCAGTACTTC
CDR3: CASSSPPGRNSPYEQYF

size: -
D: -
V: TRBV27
J: TRBJ2-7
DNA: TGTGCCAGCAAAGCCAGGGAGTACGAGCAGTACTTC
CDR3: CASKAREYEQYF

size: -
D: -
V: TRBV2
J: TRBJ2-5
DNA: TGTGCCAGCAGTGAAGGACCGATCCAAGAGACCCAGTACTTC
CDR3: CASSEGPIQETQYF

size: once
D: TRBD1
V: TRBV19
J: TRBJ1-1
DNA: TGTGCCAGTAGTATCGGGGCCGGGACAGATAACACTGAAGCTTTCTTT
CDR3: CASSIGAGTDNTEAFF

size: -
D: TRBD2
V: TRBV28
J: TRBJ2-1
DNA: TGTGCCAGCAGTACCCGACTAGCAGAAATATACAATGAGCAGTTCTTC
CDR3: CASSTRLAEIYNEQFF

size: -
D: TRBD2
V: TRBV5-6
J: TRBJ2-5
DNA: TGTGCCAGCCGGGGGGGTCTCCCGAGGATCGGTTTAGAGACCCAGTACTTC
CDR3: CASRGGLPRIGLETQYF

size: once
D: TRBD2
V: TRBV30
J: TRBJ2-3
DNA: TGTGCCTGGAGTGTCATCCGAGGCAGGGCGAGTCAGACCGGGGGGTTGGATACGCAGTATTTT
CDR3: CAWSVIRGRASQTGGLDTQYF

size: -
D: -
V: TRBV7-9
J: TRBJ2-7
DNA: TGTGCCAGCAGCTTATCGGGACATGCATCCTACGAGCAGTACTTC
CDR3: CASSLSGHASYEQYF

size: -
D: -
V: TRBV18
J: TRBJ1-5
DNA: TGTGCCAGCTCCGACGGGGGGGCCGGACTTTATAGCAATCAGCCCCAGCATTTT
CDR3: CASSDGGAGLYSNQPQHF

size: -
D: -
V: TRBV28
J: TRBJ1-2
DNA: TGTGCCAGCAGTCCAAGTCCTTTACTAAACTATGGCTACACCTTC
CDR3: CASSPSPLLNYGYTF

size: few
D: -
V: TRBV27
J: TRBJ1-2
DNA: TGTGCCAGCAGTCGACGGGGGAAGGACTATGGCTACACCTTC
CDR3: CASSRRGKDYGYTF

size: once
D: TRBD2
V: TRBV6-5
J: TRBJ2-7
DNA: TGTGCCAGCAGTTACTTGGGCGGGAGGAACTACGAGCAGTACTTC
CDR3: CASSYLGGRNYEQYF

size: -
D: -
V: TRBV6-5
J: TRBJ1-1
DNA: TGTGCCAGCAGTTACTCACGGCGACAGAACACTGAAGCTTTCTTT
CDR3: CASSYSRRQNTEAFF